Sequencing of this T cell receptor (beta chain) was carried out in a study of cytomegalovirus exposure and HLA in healthy donors. Points from the study as a whole: Sequencing had likely introduced a cluster of highly shared sequence variants as an artifact.

CDR3 length equals 17 residues. 60 Vbeta and 13 Jbeta primers were used in PCR. Sequencing was performed with immunoSEQ multiplex PCR; in TCRdb, only in-frame clones are kept and a portion is missing. The data contain around 80,000 clones, roughly a tenth of them seen just once; the ten biggest clones take up approximately 23%. A word on this clone: Its antigen remains unknown.

The J gene is TRBJ1-1, the V gene TRBV21-1. TRBV21-1 is a documented pseudogene. This receptor was obtained from a man in his fifties or sixties in good health and CMV-seropositive. Sequenced material: PBMCs. For the CDR3, the DNA is TGTGCCAGCAGCAAAGGTCGGGTGACTCCCTCTAACACTGAAGCTTTCTTT. This translates into CASSKGRVTPSNTEAFF.